Included here is one T cell receptor beta chain sequence, with context. Its target is unknown. These data originate in a study of shared clonotypes between healthy human individuals. Points from the study as a whole: Several donors held around 5% of naive CD4 clonotypes in common.

The V end was cut by 5 bases, the J end by 1 base, with 19 bases between. This CDR3 region has 16 residues. Measured with immunoSEQ multiplex PCR; TCRdb has only the in-frame clones, and not every one. This sample has more than 2 million clones; around 95% occur once, and the top ten carry over 1.5%. CD8 cells regarded as naive lacked CD45RO, were positively chosen for CCR7, and omitted terminally differentiated effector memory CD45RA+ cells. The sample consisted of naive CD8+ T cells from PBMCs. This TCR derives from a man younger than 35 in good health. Some clones in this sample may be carry-over from other donors' samples. The rearrangement joins TRBV5-3 to TRBJ2-7; no clear D. TRBV5-3 is annotated as an ORF whose role is uncertain. CDR3 residues: CARSLTLRTFSYEQYF. CDR3 nucleotides: TGTGCCAGAAGTCTAACCCTGAGAACTTTTTCCTACGAGCAGTACTTC.